Presented here are 24 T cell receptor beta chains from one specimen sequenced in a study of technical replicates of blood from several donors. Assay used: immunoSEQ multiplex PCR; TCRdb lists only in-frame clones, some missing. The sample lists about 93,000 clones; roughly 96% were seen once. Material for sequencing was T cells isolated from PBMCs. The receptors were gathered from a human donor in good health.

Only one count was recorded for this clone. V and J are TRBV9 and TRBJ1-2; D possibly corresponds to TRBD1 (6 bases). Germline loops: CDR1 SGDLS, CDR2 YYNGEE. V lost 2 bases and J 3 bases, leaving 11 bases between the germline ends. This CDR3 is built from 14 residues. Here the CDR3 DNA reads TGTGCCAGCAGCGTCGCAGGGGCGGACTATGGCTACACCTTC. As protein: CASSVAGADYGYTF.

The V and J genes are TRBV5-4 and TRBJ1-4; D is unresolved. Trimming removed 4 bases from V and 6 bases from J, with 13 bases in between. Germline loops: CDR1 SGHNT, CDR2 YYREEE (reference sequence). The CDR3 has 14 amino acids. The CDR3 coding sequence is TGTGCCAGCAGCCTAACGGGTGTTTATGAAAAACTGTTTTTT. Its translation: CASSLTGVYEKLFF.

J is TRBJ2-1 and V is TRBV7-9, with 13 bases lining up with TRBD2. The CDR3 is 15 amino acids. V lost 5 bases and J lost 4; bases outside the gene matches: 2. Germline V gene data show CDR1 as SEHNR and CDR2 as FQNEAQ (reference sequence). DNA for the CDR3: TGTGCCAGCAGCCAGGGACTAGCGGGGTACAATGAGCAGTTCTTC. Translated: CASSQGLAGYNEQFF.

V usage is TRBV7-3 and J usage is TRBJ2-7, with 8 bases aligning to TRBD1. Germline trimming cut 9 bases from V and 0 bases from J; bases unmatched to any gene: 10. The CDR3 is made up of 15 amino acids. CDR1 is SGHTA, CDR2 FQGTGA, per germline. CDR3 amino acids: CASAGGRGSSYEQYF. The CDR3 DNA follows: TGTGCCAGTGCAGGGGGCAGAGGAAGCTCCTACGAGCAGTACTTC.

The chain couples TRBV6-5 to TRBJ2-7, with TRBD2 matching 8 bases. Germline-derived CDR1 and CDR2 are MNHEY and SVGAGI. V dropped 7 bases and J dropped 0; count of bases not matched to a gene: 5. The length of the CDR3 is 14 residues. The CDR3 DNA sequence: TGTGCCAGCAACGGCGGGGGGCCCTCCTACGAGCAGTACTTC. This translates into CASNGGGPSYEQYF.

The chain is built from TRBV7-3 and TRBJ2-3; 8 nucleotides agree with TRBD2. The V segment lost 1 base and the J segment 4 bases; nucleotides outside the gene matches: 7. CDR3 length: 16 residues. The germline V gene has CDR1 SGHTA and CDR2 FQGTGA. CDR3 protein: CASSLNSGGSADTQYF. DNA for the CDR3: TGTGCCAGCAGCTTAAACAGCGGGGGTTCTGCAGATACGCAGTATTTT. The whole variable domain, filled in from reference TRBV7-3 and TRBJ2-3, reads GAGVSQTPSNKVTEKGKYVELRCDPISGHTALYWYRQSLGQGPEFLIYFQGTGAADDSGLPNDRFFAVRPEGSVSTLKIQRTERGDSAVYLCASSLNSGGSADTQYFGPGTRLTVL.

This rearrangement joins TRBV28 to TRBJ2-7, with TRBD2 matching over 10 bases. Looked up from germline, CDR1 is MDHEN and CDR2 is SYDVKM. This CDR3 region has 15 residues. V shed 6 bases, J shed 2 bases, and the junction held 7 bases outside the gene matches. For the CDR3, the DNA is TGTGCCAGCAGCCCTCTAGCGGGAGCTGCCTACGAGCAGTACTTC. Protein: CASSPLAGAAYEQYF.

The genes are TRBV5-1 and TRBJ1-1; 8 bases align to TRBD1. From germline, CDR1 is SGHRS and CDR2 YFSETQ. The CDR3 is 16 residues long. The junction had 5 bases not matched to a gene; V was cut back by 0 bases and J by 1 base. Here the CDR3 DNA reads TGCGCCAGCAGCTTGGCCTACAGGGGGGCGAACACTGAAGCTTTCTTT. Its translation is CASSLAYRGANTEAFF.

This clone was found a few times. The rearrangement joins TRBV7-9 to TRBJ1-2, with 7 bases identical to TRBD1. Germline CDR1 and CDR2: SEHNR and FQNEAQ (reference sequence). The V segment lost 6 bases and the J segment 8 bases; nucleotides outside the gene matches: 3. The CDR3 covers 11 residues. The chain's CDR3 is CASSYRGGYTF. The CDR3 bases are TGTGCCAGCAGTTACAGGGGCGGCTACACCTTC.

The chain has TRBV25-1 and TRBJ2-5; 8 bases agree with TRBD2. Per germline, CDR1 MGHDK and CDR2 SYGVNS. The CDR3 runs 17 residues. After removal of 1 base from V and 2 bases from J, the junction contained 9 bases not matched to a gene. The CDR3 is CASSEWSNQRGQETQYF. CDR3 DNA: TGTGCCAGCAGTGAATGGAGCAACCAGCGGGGGCAAGAGACCCAGTACTTC. The full variable domain, its missing parts supplied by reference TRBV25-1 and TRBJ2-5, is EADIYQTPRYLVIGTGKKITLECSQTMGHDKMYWYQQDPGMELHLIHYSYGVNSTEKGDLSSESTVSRIRTEHFPLTLESARPSHTSQYLCASSEWSNQRGQETQYFGPGTRLLVL.

This chain uses TRBV6-1 with TRBJ2-7; TRBD1 is a possible D gene (5 bases). There are 12 residues in the CDR3. The V gene's germline CDR1 is MNHNS and CDR2 SASEGT. Between the trimmed V and J ends, which lost 6 bases and 3 bases, there was a span of 9 bases. The CDR3 here is CASRGRGYEQYF. The CDR3 bases are TGTGCCAGCAGGGGAAGGGGCTACGAGCAGTACTTC.

The V call is TRBV2, the J call TRBJ2-3; D might be TRBD1 (5 bases). Trimming pared 6 bases from V and 5 bases from J, leaving 9 bases between. Germline CDR1 reads SNHLY; CDR2 reads FYNNEI. This CDR3 spans 12 amino acids. CDR3 protein: CASSRGQDTQYF. The CDR3, as DNA: TGTGCCAGCAGCCGAGGACAAGATACGCAGTATTTT.

The V call is TRBV7-9, the J call TRBJ1-1, with 7 bases matching TRBD1. With 6 bases clipped from V and 0 bases from J, the junction kept 13 bases outside the gene matches. Per the germline V gene, CDR1 is SEHNR and CDR2 is FQNEAQ (reference sequence). The CDR3 consists of 17 residues. Written as DNA, the CDR3 is TGTGCCAGCAGAAGACCAGGGGGGTCCACGATGAACACTGAAGCTTTCTTT. Its translation is CASRRPGGSTMNTEAFF.

This chain joins TRBV5-4 and TRBJ2-1; the match to TRBD1 covers 7 bases. With V trimmed by 4 bases and J by 6 bases, 7 bases remained unmatched. The germline gives CDR1 SGHNT, CDR2 YYREEE (reference sequence). The CDR3 length is 14 residues. DNA of the CDR3: TGTGCCAGCAGCGTGCAATCAGGGGGCAATGAGCAGTTCTTC. It codes for CASSVQSGGNEQFF. Combining the CDR3 with reference TRBV5-4 and TRBJ2-1 gives the whole variable domain ETGVTQSPTHLIKTRGQQVTLRCSSQSGHNTVSWYQQALGQGPQFIFQYYREEENGRGNFPPRFSGLQFPNYSSELNVNALELDDSALYLCASSVQSGGNEQFFGPGTRLTVL.

V and J are TRBV15 and TRBJ2-1, with 7 nucleotides matching TRBD1. The CDR3 covers 16 residues. Per the germline V gene, CDR1 is LNHNV and CDR2 is YYDKDF (reference sequence). The trim removed 1 base at V and 4 bases at J, leaving 7 bases unmatched. In DNA form, the CDR3 reads TGTGCCACCAGCAGAGCCCGGACAGGAGTATACAATGAGCAGTTCTTC. Amino acid sequence: CATSRARTGVYNEQFF. The full variable domain, completed using reference TRBV15 and TRBJ2-1, is DAMVIQNPRYQVTQFGKPVTLSCSQTLNHNVMYWYQQKSSQAPKLLFHYYDKDFNNEADTPDNFQSRRPNTSFCFLDIRSPGLGDTAMYLCATSRARTGVYNEQFFGPGTRLTVL.

The chain is built from TRBV7-3 and TRBJ2-5, with 9 bases matching TRBD1. The CDR3 runs to 13 residues. After removal of 2 bases from V and 7 bases from J, the junction contained 2 bases not matched to a gene. Germline V gene sequence: CDR1 SGHTA, CDR2 FQGTGA. CDR3 in amino acids: CASSLGTGRTQYF. The CDR3 region has the DNA TGTGCCAGCAGCTTAGGGACAGGGAGGACCCAGTACTTC.

This clone came up once. The chain employs TRBV27 and TRBJ1-5; 11 bases fit TRBD1. Per the germline V gene, CDR1 is MNHEY and CDR2 is SMNVEV (reference sequence). This CDR3 has 13 residues. With 3 bases clipped from V and 11 bases from J, the junction kept 3 bases outside the gene matches. The chain's CDR3 is CASSLDRGQAQHF. The CDR3 region has the DNA TGTGCCAGCAGTTTGGACAGGGGGCAGGCCCAGCATTTT.

This sequence joins TRBV29-1 and TRBJ2-5; 8 bases match TRBD1. The J segment lost 5 bases and the V segment lost 4 bases, leaving 21 bases of the junction unmatched. The CDR3 covers 18 residues. The V gene's germline CDR1 is SQVTM and CDR2 ANQGSEA. In DNA, the CDR3 is TGCAGCGTTGCAGGCCTCGGGTGGCAGGGGGCAGATAGTGAGACCCAGTACTTC. Protein product: CSVAGLGWQGADSETQYF.

This clone was seen a few times. V is TRBV4-1 and J is TRBJ1-1; D is possibly TRBD1 (5 bases). Germline values: CDR1 MGHRA, CDR2 YSYEKL. CDR3 length: 16 amino acids. Trimming took off 4 bases at V and 6 bases at J, with 21 bases between the two ends. The CDR3 spells CASSPLVGTGEAEAFF. CDR3 sequence (DNA): TGCGCCAGCAGCCCCCTGGTCGGAACAGGCGAGGCTGAAGCTTTCTTT.

The CDR3 loop reads CASSSDRGLSYNSPLHF. The CDR3 DNA reads TGCGCCAGCAGCTCGGACAGGGGTTTATCCTATAATTCACCCCTCCACTTT. The V and J genes are TRBV5-1 and TRBJ1-6; 9 bases match TRBD1. The CDR3 length is 17 residues. Trimming at V came to 3 bases and at J to 1 base, leaving 5 bases not matched to a gene. Germline CDR1 SGHRS, CDR2 YFSETQ. Drawing the rest from reference TRBV5-1 and TRBJ1-6, the complete variable domain is KAGVTQTPRYLIKTRGQQVTLSCSPISGHRSVSWYQQTPGQGLQFLFEYFSETQRNKGNFPGRFSGRQFSNSRSEMNVSTLELGDSALYLCASSSDRGLSYNSPLHFGNGTRLTVT.

This chain's CDR3 is CASSLDRWQGGTEAFF. The CDR3, as DNA: TGTGCCAGCAGCTTAGATCGATGGCAGGGAGGAACTGAAGCTTTCTTT. J is TRBJ1-1 and V is TRBV11-2; tentative D call: TRBD1 (5 bases). Germline V gene data show CDR1 as SGHAT and CDR2 as FQNNGV. V dropped 0 bases and J dropped 5 bases, with 16 bases sitting between them. The CDR3 is made up of 16 amino acids.

The chain is built from TRBV2 and TRBJ2-3; D is uncertain. The CDR3 extends over 14 amino acids. CDR1 is SNHLY and CDR2 is FYNNEI in the germline V gene. Deletions cut 5 bases from V and 7 bases from J, with 16 bases between. The CDR3 loop reads CASSPARGPYTQYF. CDR3 DNA sequence: TGTGCCAGCAGTCCTGCTAGAGGTCCTTATACGCAGTATTTT.

The chain has TRBV4-1 and TRBJ1-2; no clear D. V was trimmed by 1 base and J by 0 bases, leaving 9 bases between them. The CDR3 has 15 amino acids. CDR1 and CDR2 from the germline V gene are MGHRA and YSYEKL. The chain's CDR3 is CASSQGELSNYGYTF. The CDR3 DNA reads TGCGCCAGCAGCCAAGGCGAGTTGTCTAACTATGGCTACACCTTC.

Notes on this clone: The junction shows a germline mismatch at one end, possibly a read error. The chain uses TRBV7-7 and TRBJ2-3; 9 bases agree with TRBD1. Per germline, CDR1 SSHAT and CDR2 FNYEAQ (reference sequence). This CDR3 has 15 amino acids. This chain's CDR3 is CASSLGDRATDTQYF. In DNA form, the CDR3 reads TGTGCTAGCAGCTTAGGGGACAGGGCCACAGATACGCAGTATTTT.